These T cell receptor beta chains were read from a single sample in a study of blood T cells in healthy people across ages. One entry per CDR3 protein results from TCRdb running MiXCR on the 5' RACE reads. The table records 600,000 to 850,000 distinct CDR3 sequences, 43% of them present only once. Material for sequencing was blood. The origin of the receptors is a woman aged 55 to 70 in good health. Both conserved end residues are part of each CDR3. Fields, in order: D gene, V gene, J gene, clone size, CDR3 DNA, CDR3 protein. A D gene is named only where the DNA matches it firmly. Rows give clone size only sometimes, using once, few, many, or a class for an expanded clone.

-	TRBV29-1	TRBJ2-3	-	TGCAGCATTCGGGGGTCAGATACGCAGTATTTT	CSIRGSDTQYF
-	TRBV11-2	TRBJ1-3	few	TGTGCCAGCAGCTTAGATCGGGGAAGGGCCATATATTTT	CASSLDRGRAIYF
-	TRBV4-2	TRBJ2-2	-	TGTGCCAGCAGTAAGGGACGGAGCGGGGAGCTGTTTTTT	CASSKGRSGELFF
TRBD2	TRBV20-1	TRBJ2-3	-	TGCAGTGCTAGAGATTTGGAGGGAGGGCCTGAGATCGCAGATACGCAGTATTTT	CSARDLEGGPEIADTQYF
-	TRBV4-3	TRBJ1-1	-	TGCGCCAGCAGCCAAGCGAGGGGAAACACTGAAGCTTTCTTT	CASSQARGNTEAFF
TRBD2	TRBV30	TRBJ2-5	-	TGTGCCTGGAGGGGACTAGCAGCAGAGACCCAGTACTTC	CAWRGLAAETQYF
-	TRBV7-2	TRBJ2-5	-	TGTGCCAGCAGCTTAGCGCGGGGACTTCTCCAAGAGACCCAGTACTTC	CASSLARGLLQETQYF
-	TRBV6-6	TRBJ2-3	-	TGTGCCAGCAGCTTCCTTGGGCGGCCCGAGGGAGATACGCAGTATTTT	CASSFLGRPEGDTQYF
TRBD1	TRBV2	TRBJ1-5	-	TGTGCCAGCAGTACCGGGACAGGGAGAAATCAGCCCCAGCATTTT	CASSTGTGRNQPQHF
-	TRBV20-1	TRBJ2-7	few	TGCAGTGCTAGAATCCCGCGGAGCTCCTACGAGCAGTACTTC	CSARIPRSSYEQYF
-	TRBV2	TRBJ1-1	-	TGTGCCAGCAGTGAAGGGGGCGTTGCTTTCTTT	CASSEGGVAFF
-	TRBV14	TRBJ1-2	-	TGTGCCAGCAGCCAAGGACAGCCCAACTATGGCTACACCTTC	CASSQGQPNYGYTF
TRBD2	TRBV5-6	TRBJ2-3	-	TGTGCCAGCAGCTGGGGGGGTCGCAGCACAGATACGCAGTATTTT	CASSWGGRSTDTQYF
-	TRBV10-3	TRBJ1-2	-	TGTGCCATCAGTGAGTCGCTGGGCTCGACCTATGGCTACACCTTC	CAISESLGSTYGYTF
-	TRBV19	TRBJ1-5	once	TGTGCCAGTAGGAAAGACAGCAACAATCAGCCCCAGCATTTT	CASRKDSNNQPQHF
-	TRBV12-3/TRBV12-4	TRBJ2-5	many	TGTGCCAGCAGTCCGATAGCTCCAGAGACCCAGTACTTC	CASSPIAPETQYF
-	TRBV5-6	TRBJ1-2	-	TGTGCCAGCAGTTCTGGACCAGATGGCTACACCTTC	CASSSGPDGYTF
-	TRBV20-1	TRBJ2-7	-	TGCAGTGCTAGCGGGGGCAGCCGAAGCTCCTACGAGCAGTACTTC	CSASGGSRSSYEQYF
TRBD1	TRBV20-1	TRBJ1-3	-	TGCAGTGCTAAAAGGACAGGGCTCTCTGGAAACACCATATATTTT	CSAKRTGLSGNTIYF
-	TRBV6-2/TRBV6-3	TRBJ2-7	-	TGTGCCAGCAGTGACTCCTCGATCCCCGAGCAGTACTTC	CASSDSSIPEQYF
-	TRBV29-1	TRBJ2-1	-	TGCAGCAGGAGCTCCTACAATGAGCAGTTCTTC	CSRSSYNEQFF
TRBD1	TRBV18	TRBJ2-7	few	TGTGCCAGCGTGGGACAGGGTGTAGACGAGCAGTACTTC	CASVGQGVDEQYF
-	TRBV10-3	TRBJ2-3	-	TGTGCCATCAGTCAGGGTACTAGCACAGATACGCAGTATTTT	CAISQGTSTDTQYF
TRBD2	TRBV7-2	TRBJ2-3	few	TGTGCCAGCAGCCCCGGGACTAGCGGGAGTAGGACAGATACGCAGTATTTT	CASSPGTSGSRTDTQYF
TRBD2	TRBV7-2	TRBJ2-3	few	TGTGCCAGCAGCTCCCCGGCCGGGACTAGCGTATCCACAGATACGCAGTATTTT	CASSSPAGTSVSTDTQYF
-	TRBV10-2	TRBJ2-1	-	TGCGCCAGCAGCGTCGCGGGACAGAGCTACAATGAGCAGTTCTTC	CASSVAGQSYNEQFF
-	TRBV29-1	TRBJ2-7	-	TGCAGCGTTTCACGCGGATTGGGTGGTAATGAGCAGTACTTC	CSVSRGLGGNEQYF
-	TRBV20-1	TRBJ2-1	-	TGCAGTGCTAGAGATGGCCAGAACTACAATGAGCAGTTCTTC	CSARDGQNYNEQFF
-	TRBV27	TRBJ2-4	-	TGTGCCAGCAGTAACAGTGTAGCCAAAAACATTCAGTACTTC	CASSNSVAKNIQYF
TRBD1	TRBV2	TRBJ2-7	-	TGTGCCAGTAATCCCGGGACAGGAGGCTACGAGCAGTACTTC	CASNPGTGGYEQYF
TRBD1	TRBV12-3/TRBV12-4	TRBJ2-5	-	TGTGCCAGCAGTTTAGGACTAACCAAACAGGGGAGGACCCAGTACTTC	CASSLGLTKQGRTQYF
-	TRBV20-1	TRBJ2-5	-	TGCAGTGCTAGAGATAGAGACTTAAAAGAGACCCAGTACTTC	CSARDRDLKETQYF
-	TRBV6-1	TRBJ2-3	many	TGTGCCAGCTGGATATTGTCGACAGGAGATACGCAGTATTTT	CASWILSTGDTQYF
-	TRBV25-1	TRBJ2-5	-	TGTGCCAGCAGTGAGGTACTAGAGGGAGCGAGTGAGCAGTACTTC	CASSEVLEGASEQYF
-	TRBV12-3/TRBV12-4	TRBJ2-3	-	TGTGCCAGCAGCTATGGTACCGTGGGGGCAGATACGCAGTATTTT	CASSYGTVGADTQYF
-	TRBV7-2	TRBJ2-7	many	TGTGCCAGCAGCTTGGGTAGCCGCACCTACGAGCAGTACTTC	CASSLGSRTYEQYF
-	TRBV7-2	TRBJ1-4	once	TGTGCCAGCAGCTTAGTGGCCAGCCTTAATGAAAAACTGTTTTTT	CASSLVASLNEKLFF
-	TRBV29-1	TRBJ1-1	few	TGCAGCGTTTCCAGGGGTGCGATGACTGAAGCTTTCTTT	CSVSRGAMTEAFF
-	TRBV7-2	TRBJ2-3	-	TGTGCCAGCAGCTTACTCCTCGGGGGTACTAGCACAGATACGCAGTATTTT	CASSLLLGGTSTDTQYF
TRBD1	TRBV7-7	TRBJ2-5	-	TGTGCTAGCAGCTTAGCCGGGACAGGGGGCGCCGATAAACAGTACTTC	CASSLAGTGGADKQYF
TRBD1	TRBV7-9	TRBJ2-7	-	TGTGCCAGCAGCTTAATGACAGGGGGCTCCTACGAGCAGTACTTC	CASSLMTGGSYEQYF
-	TRBV9	TRBJ2-1	-	TGTGCCAGCAGCCCTTCAACAAAAACTAGTTTCGGTGAGCAGTTCTTC	CASSPSTKTSFGEQFF
-	TRBV4-2	TRBJ2-1	-	TGTGCCAGCAGCCAAGATCCGGGACTCAGCACTGAGCAGTTCTTC	CASSQDPGLSTEQFF
TRBD1	TRBV20-1	TRBJ2-1	-	TGCAGTGCTAGAGATGCTGGGGACAGGCTTAAGCAGTTCTTC	CSARDAGDRLKQFF
-	TRBV5-1	TRBJ2-5	-	TGCGCCAGCAGCTTGGGTCTGTGGGAGACCCAGTACTTC	CASSLGLWETQYF
-	TRBV5-1	TRBJ2-7	-	TGCGCCAGCAGCTGGGACTTTGTCGGCGGACAGTACTTC	CASSWDFVGGQYF
-	TRBV10-3	TRBJ2-3	-	TGTGCCATCAGTGAGGCAGCGACACCTACGGGTACGCAGTATTTT	CAISEAATPTGTQYF
TRBD1	TRBV27	TRBJ1-2	-	TGTGCCAGCAGTCAAAGACCGACAGGGAACTATGGCTACACCTTC	CASSQRPTGNYGYTF
-	TRBV20-1	TRBJ2-3	-	TGCAGTGCGCCAAAAACCGGGATGAGCACAGATACGCAGTATTTT	CSAPKTGMSTDTQYF
-	TRBV7-3	TRBJ2-2	-	TGTGCCAGCAGTTTTTCTCCCACTCTTACCACCGGGGAGCTGTTTTTT	CASSFSPTLTTGELFF
TRBD1	TRBV18	TRBJ1-2	-	TGTGCCAGCTCACCGGGAGGACAGGGGGACTATGGCTACACCTTC	CASSPGGQGDYGYTF
-	TRBV5-5	TRBJ1-5	-	TGTGCCAGCAGCCCCCTGGTCAATAGCAATCAGCCCCAGCATTTT	CASSPLVNSNQPQHF
TRBD1	TRBV20-1	TRBJ1-1	-	TGCAGACCTAGACAGGGGGCGGGGGACGCTGAAGCTTTCTTT	CRPRQGAGDAEAFF
-	TRBV6-5	TRBJ2-1	many	TGTGCCAGCAGTTACGGGACGGACATCCGGGAGCAGTTCTTC	CASSYGTDIREQFF
TRBD1	TRBV6-2/TRBV6-3	TRBJ2-5	-	TGTGCCAGTCATCGACAGGGGGTGAAGACCCAGTACTTC	CASHRQGVKTQYF